This T cell receptor beta chain stems from a study of CD8 T cells in Susac syndrome. Study outcomes and limitations: By the study's own acknowledgment, its TCR sequencing and HLA analysis included relatively few individuals.

As concerns this clonotype: What it binds is unknown.

V lost 3 bases and J lost 2; bases outside the gene matches: 10. The CDR3 spans 15 residues. The germline CDR1 and CDR2 sequences are DFQATT and SNEGSKA (reference sequence). Random-hexamer reverse transcription was applied to about 0.45 to 1 ug RNA. MiXCR was run by TCRdb on the immunoSEQ multiplex PCR reads, yielding one entry per CDR3 protein. The table has about 180,000 distinct CDR3 sequences, approximately 94% seen once. Sequencing of TCR beta was carried out in blood CD8+ and CD4+ T cells. The multiple sclerosis control group consisted of treatment-naive patients whose relapsing-remitting disease, which was either stable or active, fulfilled revised McDonald criteria. Negative isolation yielded the CD8+ and CD4+ T cells, while FACS enriched the TEMRA cells.

The sequence was collected from a human donor with multiple sclerosis. Sequenced material: CD4+ T cells from PBMCs. V gene TRBV20-1 combines with J gene TRBJ2-7; 7 nucleotides align to TRBD2. CDR3 residues: CSASPSSGAPYEQYF. The CDR3 DNA sequence: TGCAGTGCTAGCCCATCTAGCGGCGCACCCTACGAGCAGTACTTC.